This TCR beta chain was retrieved from a study of blood T cell repertoires in COVID-19. TCRdb's table, derived via immunoSEQ multiplex PCR, lists solely in-frame clones and lacks some. The sample lists 130,000 to 150,000 clones, around four fifths seen once, with 2.5% to 3% in the top ten. This clone has just one count. The CDR3 is 17 amino acids. From germline, CDR1 is SGHTA and CDR2 FQGNSA. V lost 5 bases and J 5 bases, leaving 22 bases between the germline ends. The chain links TRBV7-2 to TRBJ2-1; TRBD1 might be the D (5 bases). This sequence was found in a woman aged 40 to 50 with active or convalescent COVID-19. Material: peripheral blood. This CDR3 reads CASSRVPGQGKDNEQFF. For the CDR3, the DNA is TGTGCCAGCAGCCGGGTCCCGGGCCAGGGAAAAGACAATGAGCAGTTCTTC.